This TCR beta chain was recorded in a study of CD8 T cells in ankylosing spondylitis. Whole-study results and caveats: Roughly 8 highly homologous variants formed a TCR beta motif that appeared characteristic of ankylosing spondylitis blood.

TCRdb re-called the 5' RACE reads with MiXCR, one entry per CDR3 protein. The sample comprises almost 400,000 distinct CDR3 sequences, about 22% of which are singletons, and approximately 16% rests with the top ten. There are 16 residues in the CDR3. Germline V gene lookup returns CDR1 SGHRS and CDR2 YFSETQ. V shed 3 bases and J 6 bases; nucleotides not matched to a gene: 13. On this clonotype: What it binds is not known.

The TCR originated in a male donor with ankylosing spondylitis. The chain carries TRBV5-1 and TRBJ1-2; 8 bases align to TRBD1. Sequenced: blood, either unsorted or a sorted T cell fraction (not recorded which). CDR3 residues: CASSWDGQGRINGYTF. The CDR3 DNA follows: TGCGCCAGCAGCTGGGACGGACAGGGTCGAATAAATGGCTACACCTTC.